The 3 T cell receptor beta chains presented below share a single source sample, sequenced in a study of vaccination effects on CD4 cells after COVID-19. Generated by immunoSEQ multiplex PCR, the TCRdb table keeps only in-frame clones and is missing some. The table lists 60,000 to 80,000 clones, around 70% of them singletons, with under 2.5% in the top ten. When about ten days of culture had elapsed, CD4+ T cells were isolated. Participants were given two doses of BNT162b2 or mRNA-1273 vaccine. The antigens of these receptors remain unknown. Sequencing was performed on CD4+ T cells from PBMCs cultured without peptide, taken after COVID-19 vaccination. All receptors come from a human donor who received a COVID-19 vaccine.

This chain joins TRBV29-1 and TRBJ2-7; TRBD1 matches at 7 bases. V gave up 6 bases and J gave up 3 bases; unmatched junction bases: 14. From germline, CDR1 is SQVTM and CDR2 ANQGSEA. CDR3 length equals 15 residues. CDR3 in amino acids: CSVTKLKGQSYEQYV. In DNA, the CDR3 is TGCAGCGTGACGAAACTAAAGGGACAGAGCTACGAGCAGTACGTC.

V gene TRBV6-2 or TRBV6-3 combines with J gene TRBJ2-1, with TRBD2 matching over 12 bases. V lost 5 bases and J lost 6; bases outside the gene matches: 2. The length of the CDR3 is 14 residues. Germline assignment: CDR1 MNHEY and CDR2 SVGEGT. In nucleotides, the CDR3 is TGTGCCAGCAGTAGGGGACTAGCGGGCAATGAGCAGTTCTTC. This encodes CASSRGLAGNEQFF.

This clone was seen only once. The chain has TRBV15 and TRBJ2-5, with D possibly TRBD2 on 5 matching bases. CDR3 length: 15 amino acids. Germline lookup yields CDR1 LNHNV and CDR2 YYDKDF (reference sequence). V gave up 5 bases and J gave up 5 bases, with 18 bases separating them. The CDR3 nucleotides are TGTGCCACCAGCTTTCTGGGGAGTTTCGCGGAGACCCAGTACTTC. Its translation is CATSFLGSFAETQYF.